Below are 14 T cell receptor beta chains sequenced from a single sample in a study of cytomegalovirus exposure and HLA in healthy donors. The PCR employed 60 Vbeta primers together with 13 Jbeta primers. Profiled with immunoSEQ multiplex PCR; TCRdb holds only in-frame clones, not every one. Counted here are approximately 200,000 clones, 80% to 85% occurring once; the ten biggest clones make up around 0.27%. Sample: PBMCs. All receptors derive from a boy aged 5-17 years in good health and CMV-seronegative.

V gene TRBV5-1 combines with J gene TRBJ2-1, with a weak D call TRBD1 (6 bases). Trimming left V 5 bases short and J 13 bases short, with 13 bases between. The CDR3 consists of 11 residues. Germline V gene sequence: CDR1 SGHRS, CDR2 YFSETQ. DNA for the CDR3: TGCGCCAGCAGGGGGGCACAATTACAGTTCTTC. Protein: CASRGAQLQFF.

The chain joins TRBV30 to TRBJ1-2; no reliable D call. The germline V gene encodes CDR1 GTSNPN and CDR2 SVGIG (reference sequence). CDR3 length: 13 residues. The germline V and J ends were trimmed by 4 bases and 8 bases, with 17 bases remaining between them. CDR3 bases: TGTGCCTGGATGGACTCTAATATAGGAGGCTACACCTTC. Translated, it gives CAWMDSNIGGYTF.

This chain uses TRBV5-6 with TRBJ1-3; D ambiguous. The ends were cut back, 3 bases at V and 3 bases at J, with 4 bases in the middle. Per germline, CDR1 SGHDT and CDR2 YYEEEE. The CDR3 contains 12 residues. The CDR3 reads CASSSYGNTIYF. CDR3 bases: TGTGCCAGCAGCTCCTATGGAAACACCATATATTTT.

This chain joins TRBV5-1 and TRBJ2-7, with TRBD1 identical over 7 bases. J gave up 3 bases and V 5 bases, and 14 bases lay outside the gene matches. This CDR3 is 16 amino acids long. CDR1 and CDR2 from the germline V gene are SGHRS and YFSETQ. CDR3 sequence: CASSLDAQGWGYEQYF. The CDR3 nucleotides read TGCGCCAGCAGTTTAGATGCACAGGGGTGGGGCTACGAGCAGTACTTC.

The V gene is TRBV19, the J gene TRBJ2-7, with 9 bases that match TRBD1. Germline V gene lookup returns CDR1 LNHDA and CDR2 SQIVND (reference sequence). This CDR3 is 15 amino acids long. V lost 6 bases, J lost 3 bases, and 9 bases stayed unmatched. The CDR3 spells CASREGGQGIYEQYF. The CDR3 DNA reads as TGTGCCAGTAGAGAAGGGGGACAGGGCATCTACGAGCAGTACTTC.

The rearrangement links TRBV7-2 to TRBJ1-1; 7 bases line up with TRBD1. The CDR3 extends over 14 amino acids. V shed 5 bases, J shed 1 base, and the junction held 4 bases outside the gene matches. Per the germline V gene, CDR1 is SGHTA and CDR2 is FQGNSA. CDR3 nucleotide sequence: TGTGCCAGCAGCCGTAGGACAGGGAACACTGAAGCTTTCTTT. Residues: CASSRRTGNTEAFF.

The chain links TRBV2 to TRBJ2-7; D is perhaps TRBD2 (5 bases). Germline CDR1 and CDR2: SNHLY and FYNNEI. Between the trimmed V and J ends, which lost 3 bases and 7 bases, there was a span of 10 bases. The CDR3 has 12 residues. The CDR3 here is CASSDVGSEQYF. The CDR3 bases are TGTGCCAGCAGTGATGTAGGGAGTGAGCAGTACTTC.

The chain couples TRBV27 to TRBJ2-7, with D possibly TRBD1 on 7 matching bases. The CDR3 has 19 residues. The ends were cut back, 4 bases at V and 2 bases at J, with 27 bases in the middle. Germline V gene data show CDR1 as MNHEY and CDR2 as SMNVEV (reference sequence). The CDR3 coding sequence is TGTGCCAGCAGTTCAGGACAGGAGGATGGACTACCCCGGGCCTACGAGCAGTACTTC. Translated: CASSSGQEDGLPRAYEQYF.

J is TRBJ1-4 and V is TRBV10-1; possibly TRBD1 for D (5 bases). The CDR3 loop spans 13 amino acids. V lost 5 bases and J 8 bases, leaving 12 bases between the germline ends. CDR1 is WNHNN, CDR2 SYGVQD, per germline (reference sequence). The CDR3 here is CASSSRVREKLFF. CDR3 bases: TGCGCCAGCAGTTCCAGGGTCAGAGAAAAACTGTTTTTT.

This clone was seen only a few times. The chain combines TRBV5-6 with TRBJ2-3; D may be TRBD2 (5 bases). CDR3 length: 14 amino acids. Germline CDR1 is SGHDT and CDR2 is YYEEEE. Trimming removed 0 bases at V and 5 bases at J, with 10 bases between. This CDR3 reads CASSLGGLRDTQYF. For the CDR3, the DNA is TGTGCCAGCAGCTTGGGCGGGTTGAGAGATACGCAGTATTTT.

The chain joins TRBV15 to TRBJ2-6, with D unresolved. V was cut by 3 bases and J by 2 bases, with 8 bases left in between. Germline V gene lookup returns CDR1 LNHNV and CDR2 YYDKDF (reference sequence). The CDR3 is made up of 15 amino acids. As DNA, the CDR3 is TGTGCCACCAGCAGCCTATTCACTGGGGCCAACGTCCTGACTTTC. This encodes CATSSLFTGANVLTF.

The gene calls are TRBV18 and TRBJ1-6, with D tentatively TRBD1 (5 bases). The V gene's germline CDR1 is KGHSH and CDR2 LQKENI. Trimming stripped 4 bases from V and 1 base from J, with 14 bases between. This CDR3 has 17 residues. This chain's CDR3 is CASSQASRGSYNSPLHF. CDR3 sequence (DNA): TGTGCCAGCTCACAAGCATCGCGGGGGTCCTATAATTCACCCCTCCACTTT.

This chain connects TRBV12-5 to TRBJ2-3, with 13 bases fitting TRBD2. With 1 base clipped from V and 6 bases from J, the junction kept 4 bases outside the gene matches. There are 16 residues in the CDR3. Looked up from germline, CDR1 is LGHNT and CDR2 is FRNRAP. Here the CDR3 DNA reads TGTGCTAGTGGTTTGGGACTAGCGGGGGGCCGGGATACGCAGTATTTT. This codes for CASGLGLAGGRDTQYF.

V usage is TRBV30 and J usage is TRBJ1-6; D is ambiguous. With 5 bases removed from V and 7 bases from J, the gap between germline ends came to 15 bases. The CDR3 consists of 14 residues. CDR1 GTSNPN and CDR2 SVGIG come from the germline V gene (reference sequence). The CDR3 loop is CAWSLEARNSPLHF. The CDR3 DNA reads TGTGCCTGGTCGCTGGAGGCTAGGAATTCACCCCTCCACTTT. The variable domain in full, completed from reference TRBV30 and TRBJ1-6, reads SQTIHQWPATLVQPVGSPLSLECTVEGTSNPNLYWYRQAAGRGLQLLFYSVGIGQISSEVPQNLSASRPQDRQFILSSKKLLLSDSGFYLCAWSLEARNSPLHFGNGTRLTVT.